Below are 16 T cell receptor beta chains sequenced from a single sample in a study. TCRdb passed the RT-PCR reads through MiXCR, listing each CDR3 protein once. Here the sample spans about 700,000 distinct CDR3 sequences, 11% to 15% being singletons. Sequencing was done on a sample of memory CD4+ T cells from blood. Source of these receptors: a female donor in good health, serving as a healthy control.

Only a few counts were recorded for this clonotype. J is TRBJ2-7 and V is TRBV5-5; 9 nucleotides agree with TRBD1. The V gene end was trimmed by 4 bases and the J gene end by 9 bases; junction bases not matched to a gene: 5. The CDR3 has 12 amino acids. Germline lookup yields CDR1 SGHKS and CDR2 YYEKEE (reference sequence). The CDR3 DNA is TGTGCCAGCAGCCAGACAGGGGGAGGGCAGTACTTC. Its protein product is CASSQTGGGQYF.

The V gene is TRBV20-1, the J gene TRBJ1-6; 8 positions agree with TRBD1. V trimming: 5 bases; J trimming: 5 bases; junction bases outside the gene matches: 8. CDR1 and CDR2 from the germline V gene are DFQATT and SNEGSKA (reference sequence). This CDR3 has 15 amino acids. CDR3 region: CSASQGAGHNSPLHF. CDR3 bases: TGCAGTGCTTCGCAGGGGGCGGGACATAATTCACCCCTCCACTTT.

This clonotype was picked up many times. The chain links TRBV5-6 to TRBJ1-2; TRBD1 might be the D (6 bases). This CDR3 is built from 14 residues. Germline CDR1 and CDR2: SGHDT and YYEEEE. Deletions cut 5 bases from V and 8 bases from J, with 19 bases between. The CDR3 region is CASRQTHRGAGYTF. The CDR3 DNA sequence: TGTGCCAGCAGACAAACTCATCGGGGGGCAGGCTACACCTTC.

This clonotype was counted only a few times. V and J are TRBV10-3 and TRBJ2-7; 11 bases agree with TRBD2. Trimming cost V 3 bases and J 4 bases; bases outside gene matches: 5. The CDR3 covers 15 residues. Germline loops: CDR1 ENHRY, CDR2 SYGVKD. The CDR3 loop is CAISDKLAGGYEQYF. CDR3 DNA: TGTGCCATCAGTGATAAGCTAGCGGGAGGTTACGAGCAGTACTTC.

This clonotype was counted at least ten times. The chain employs TRBV20-1 and TRBJ2-7; 7 positions match TRBD1. Germline CDR1 and CDR2: DFQATT and SNEGSKA (reference sequence). With 5 bases clipped from V and 4 bases from J, the junction kept 8 bases outside the gene matches. The CDR3 has 13 amino acids. The CDR3 region has the DNA TGCAGTGCTCCCGGGACAGCCTCTTACGAGCAGTACTTC. It encodes CSAPGTASYEQYF.

The gene calls are TRBV7-2 and TRBJ2-5, with D perhaps being TRBD1 or TRBD2 (5 bases each). The CDR3 consists of 16 residues. Deletions cut 1 base from V and 6 bases from J, with 18 bases between. Germline CDR1 is SGHTA and CDR2 is FQGNSA. The CDR3 loop reads CASSLDGGEGRKTQYF. The CDR3 nucleotides read TGTGCCAGCAGCTTAGATGGGGGAGAGGGAAGGAAGACCCAGTACTTC. Using reference TRBV7-2 and TRBJ2-5 for the parts outside the CDR3, the full variable domain is GAGVSQSPSNKVTEKGKDVELRCDPISGHTALYWYRQSLGQGLEFLIYFQGNSAPDKSGLPSDRFSAERTGGSVSTLTIQRTQQEDSAVYLCASSLDGGEGRKTQYFGPGTRLLVL.

This clonotype has a handful of counts. The chain links TRBV29-1 to TRBJ2-6; D remains ambiguous. The CDR3 loop spans 12 amino acids. Germline V lookup: CDR1 SQVTM, CDR2 ANQGSEA. Trimming removed 7 bases from V and 4 bases from J, with 8 bases in between. The DNA for the CDR3 is TGCAGCGCCCGGTCGGGGGCCAACGTCCTGACTTTC. It yields the protein CSARSGANVLTF.

The CDR3, as DNA: TGTGCCAGCAGGCGTGGACAGGGATTGAATTCACCCCTCCACTTT. Translation: CASRRGQGLNSPLHF. This chain uses TRBV6-5 with TRBJ1-6; 8 bases align to TRBD1. Per the germline V gene, CDR1 is MNHEY and CDR2 is SVGAGI. The V and J ends lost 6 bases and 7 bases, in that order; junction bases with no gene match: 8. The CDR3 extends over 15 amino acids.

This clonotype came up many times. The chain combines TRBV7-8 with TRBJ2-3; the match to TRBD1 covers 9 bases. Germline CDR1 is SGHVS and CDR2 is FQNEAQ. The V gene end was trimmed by 6 bases and the J gene end by 1 base; junction bases not matched to a gene: 8. This CDR3 contains 16 residues. CDR3 DNA sequence: TGTGCCAGCAGTTACAACCGGGACAGGGGCACAGATACGCAGTATTTT. This translates into CASSYNRDRGTDTQYF.

The V and J genes are TRBV5-1 and TRBJ2-7, with 7 bases aligning to TRBD2. Trimming at V came to 2 bases and at J to 6 bases, leaving 11 bases not matched to a gene. CDR1 is SGHRS, CDR2 YFSETQ, per germline. The CDR3 is made up of 15 amino acids. The CDR3 reads CASSFQTRGRGEQYF. In nucleotides, the CDR3 is TGCGCCAGCAGCTTCCAGACTAGAGGGAGGGGCGAGCAGTACTTC.

This clonotype was seen a few times. The chain has TRBV6-1 and TRBJ1-2, with a possible D match to TRBD1 (6 bases). The V gene's germline CDR1 is MNHNS and CDR2 SASEGT. This CDR3 comprises 14 residues. V shed 4 bases and J shed 6 bases, with 15 bases lying between them. In nucleotides, the CDR3 is TGTGCCAGCAGTGGAGGGGGAGCCGGAGATGGCTACACCTTC. Translating it yields CASSGGGAGDGYTF.

This clonotype has more than one count but fewer than ten. The chain combines TRBV5-4 with TRBJ1-2, with 11 bases matching TRBD1. V dropped 3 bases and J dropped 6; count of bases not matched to a gene: 4. This CDR3 region has 14 residues. Looked up from germline, CDR1 is SGHNT and CDR2 is YYREEE (reference sequence). The CDR3 DNA follows: TGTGCCAGCAGCTGGGACAGGGGGACTGATGGCTACACCTTC. As protein: CASSWDRGTDGYTF.

The chain has TRBV10-2 and TRBJ2-3; D is unresolved. The CDR3 spans 14 residues. Per germline, CDR1 WSHSY and CDR2 SAAADI. V was trimmed by 2 bases and J by 8 bases, leaving 14 bases between them. The CDR3 here is CASSEQEARGTQYF. The CDR3 DNA sequence: TGCGCCAGCAGTGAGCAAGAAGCCCGAGGTACGCAGTATTTT.

This clonotype was seen a few times. The chain links TRBV7-2 to TRBJ1-1; 8 bases match TRBD1. With V trimmed by 6 bases and J by 1 base, 4 bases remained unmatched. The CDR3 is 14 amino acids. Germline-derived CDR1 and CDR2 are SGHTA and FQGNSA. CDR3 nucleotides: TGTGCCAGCAGTCCACAGGGGGAGAACACTGAAGCTTTCTTT. Protein: CASSPQGENTEAFF.

A few counts support this clonotype. The genes are TRBV20-1 and TRBJ2-7, with 12 bases matching TRBD2. The CDR3 length is 14 residues. CDR1 and CDR2 from the germline V gene are DFQATT and SNEGSKA (reference sequence). J was trimmed by 4 bases and V by 1 base; bases with no gene match: 2. The CDR3 DNA sequence: TGCAGTGCTAGAGCTAGCGGGGGGGCGTACGAGCAGTACTTC. It is translated as CSARASGGAYEQYF.

This clonotype was found many times. The chain uses TRBV12-3 or TRBV12-4 and TRBJ1-4; no clear D gene. Trimming cost V 6 bases and J 8 bases, with 13 bases left between them. The CDR3 totals 13 residues. CDR3 DNA: TGTGCCAGCAGAAAGAGCGGAGGCGAAAAACTGTTTTTT. Translating it yields CASRKSGGEKLFF.